Included here is one T cell receptor beta chain sequence, with context. What it binds is not known. The study used treatment-naive patients who had stable or active relapsing-remitting disease as multiple sclerosis controls. This sample is part of a study of CD8 T cells in Susac syndrome. Study conclusions and caveats: TCR sequencing and HLA analysis covered a relatively small number of individuals.

With V trimmed by 5 bases and J by 8 bases, 11 bases remained unmatched. This CDR3 has 15 amino acids. CDR1 and CDR2 (germline): SGHVS, FQNEAQ. Reverse transcription of about 0.45 to 1 ug RNA used random hexamers. TCR beta CDR3 was amplified by immunoSEQ covering 54 Vbeta and 13 Jbeta. Using its own MiXCR run on the immunoSEQ multiplex PCR reads, TCRdb lists one record per CDR3 protein. Among more than 95,000 distinct CDR3 sequences listed, just under 95% were seen once. The sequenced material came from CD4+ T cells from PBMCs. This chain connects TRBV7-8 to TRBJ1-2; 10 bases align to TRBD1. The source is a human donor with multiple sclerosis. The CDR3 DNA sequence: TGTGCCAGCAGCCCAGGACAGGGGGGTGTACAGGGCTACACCTTC. Translation gives CASSPGQGGVQGYTF.